Described below is a single T cell receptor beta chain sequence and its context. This entry comes from a study of PD-L1 blockade in urothelial cancer. As for the study in general: Every 3 weeks, patients received intravenous atezolizumab 1,200 mg, beginning 2014. A median blood sample held about 140,000 T cells and tens of thousands of unique TCRs.

The data were produced by immunoSEQ multiplex PCR, yet TCRdb's version contains in-frame clones alone and is incomplete. The data contain 20,000 to 30,000 clones, around nine tenths of them seen just once; the ten biggest clones take up roughly 30%. Germline-derived CDR1 and CDR2 are GTSNPN and SVGIG (reference sequence). The CDR3 is 12 amino acids. V dropped 2 bases and J dropped 6 bases, with 11 bases sitting between them. Patients were diagnosed with urothelial carcinoma, either locally advanced or metastatic. The gene calls are TRBV30 and TRBJ2-7; the D gene is possibly TRBD1 (6 bases). This specimen consisted of PBMCs, obtained around atezolizumab (anti-PD-L1) treatment. This TCR came from a man aged 60 to 69 with urothelial cancer. The CDR3 coding sequence is TGTGCCTGGAGTTTGAGGACAGTCGAGCAGTACTTC. Translating gives CAWSLRTVEQYF.